Following are 32 T cell receptor beta chains from one sample sequenced in a study of PD-1 blockade in mismatch repair-deficient tumors. Their cognate antigens are unknown. Noted time point: roughly ten-day in vitro stimulation with candidate mutation-associated neoantigen peptide 1. The table came from immunoSEQ multiplex PCR; TCRdb's copy has only in-frame clones and leaves some out. The sample contains about 9,200 clones, more than 75% of which appear only once. The sample in question was cells cultured in vitro, obtained from a patient treated with pembrolizumab. The receptors originated from an adult with mismatch repair-deficient cancer.

CDR3 sequence: CASLVDSFNTGELFF. Written as DNA, the CDR3 is TGTGCCAGCCTTGTGGATTCGTTCAACACCGGGGAGCTGTTTTTT. The gene calls are TRBV2 and TRBJ2-2; D is uncertain. The CDR3 extends over 15 amino acids. Trimming removed 8 bases from V and 2 bases from J, with 15 bases in between. Germline loops: CDR1 SNHLY, CDR2 FYNNEI. Complete variable domain (other parts from reference TRBV2 and TRBJ2-2): EPEVTQTPSHQVTQMGQEVILRCVPISNHLYFYWYRQILGQKVEFLVSFYNNEISEKSEIFDDQFSVERPDGSNFTLKIRSTKLEDSAMYFCASLVDSFNTGELFFGEGSRLTVL.

This chain uses TRBV23-1 with TRBJ2-7; 9 bases are a match to TRBD1. TRBV23-1 is known as an ORF, though its function is uncertain. The V gene end was trimmed by 3 bases and the J gene end by 3 bases; junction bases not matched to a gene: 12. This CDR3 has 17 residues. The CDR3 bases are TGCGCCAGCAGTCATTTAGCGGACAGGGGACGCTACTACGAGCAGTACTTC. It codes for CASSHLADRGRYYEQYF.

V gene TRBV15 combines with J gene TRBJ1-5, with 9 bases aligning to TRBD1. This CDR3 is built from 14 residues. Per germline, CDR1 LNHNV and CDR2 YYDKDF (reference sequence). After removal of 5 bases from V and 5 bases from J, the junction contained 4 bases not matched to a gene. The chain's CDR3 is CATSSDRGYQPQHF. CDR3 DNA sequence: TGTGCCACCAGCTCTGACAGGGGGTATCAGCCCCAGCATTTT.

The chain has TRBV5-1 and TRBJ2-1; 8 positions agree with TRBD2. The germline CDR1 and CDR2 sequences are SGHRS and YFSETQ. The CDR3 is 15 residues long. The junction had 6 bases not matched to a gene; V was cut back by 4 bases and J by 3 bases. The CDR3 DNA reads as TGCGCCAGCAGCATTAGCGGGACGATCTACAATGAGCAGTTCTTC. Its protein is CASSISGTIYNEQFF.

The genes are TRBV6-5 and TRBJ1-1, with a weak D call TRBD1 (5 bases). V was clipped by 0 bases and J by 0 bases, with 11 bases between them. The CDR3 is made up of 16 amino acids. Germline CDR1 and CDR2: MNHEY and SVGAGI. DNA of the CDR3: TGTGCCAGCAGTTACTCCTCGGGGACGCTGAACACTGAAGCTTTCTTT. Translation: CASSYSSGTLNTEAFF.

The count of this clone is one. This sequence joins TRBV18 and TRBJ2-7; 9 bases agree with TRBD1. Trimming removed 3 bases from V and 0 bases from J; junction bases left unmatched: 6. Germline lookup yields CDR1 KGHSH and CDR2 LQKENI. There are 16 residues in the CDR3. The CDR3 sequence: CASSPAGTGNSYEQYF. The DNA for the CDR3 is TGTGCCAGCTCACCCGCCGGGACAGGGAACTCCTACGAGCAGTACTTC.

The chain joins TRBV27 to TRBJ1-1; D is perhaps TRBD1 (5 bases). Germline CDR1 is MNHEY and CDR2 is SMNVEV (reference sequence). Trimming removed 9 bases from V and 3 bases from J, with 17 bases in between. The CDR3 covers 14 residues. In DNA form, the CDR3 reads TGTGCCAGACTTCGACAGACTAAGTACACTGAAGCTTTCTTT. The encoded protein is CARLRQTKYTEAFF.

The chain is built from TRBV6-1 and TRBJ1-5, with 8 nucleotides matching TRBD1. Losses at the gene ends were 3 bases for V and 1 base for J; bases not matched to a gene: 5. The CDR3 totals 16 residues. From germline, CDR1 is MNHNS and CDR2 SASEGT. CDR3 protein: CASSETGAWSNQPQHF. DNA of the CDR3: TGTGCCAGCAGTGAGACAGGGGCTTGGAGCAATCAGCCCCAGCATTTT.

Details on this clone: An end of the junction does not agree with germline; a read error may underlie this. The V gene is TRBV11-1, the J gene TRBJ2-1, with 9 bases matching TRBD2. The CDR3 consists of 14 residues. Germline CDR1 and CDR2: SGHAT and FQDESV (reference sequence). CDR3 sequence: CASSRSSGSFSEIF. In DNA, the CDR3 is TGTGCCAGCAGCCGAAGTAGCGGGAGCTTCTCGGAGATCTTC.

J is TRBJ1-2 and V is TRBV10-3; TRBD1 aligns across 8 bases. Germline CDR1 reads ENHRY; CDR2 reads SYGVKD. This CDR3 comprises 14 residues. V was pared by 7 bases and J by 5 bases, with 9 bases of the junction left unmatched. For the CDR3, the DNA is TGTGCCATCACTTATGGACAGGGTGGTTATGGCTACACCTTC. The encoded protein is CAITYGQGGYGYTF.

The chain carries TRBV2 and TRBJ2-2, with no clear D. V was clipped by 7 bases and J by 5 bases, with 11 bases between them. Germline lookup yields CDR1 SNHLY and CDR2 FYNNEI. The CDR3 loop spans 13 amino acids. For the CDR3, the DNA is TGTGCCAGCAATCAGGTATCGACCGGGGAGCTGTTTTTT. Its protein product is CASNQVSTGELFF.

This chain joins TRBV28 and TRBJ1-4, with D possibly TRBD1 on 6 matching bases. Trimming took 6 bases from V and 2 from J, leaving 16 bases between them. This CDR3 is 16 amino acids long. The germline V gene has CDR1 MDHEN and CDR2 SYDVKM. DNA of the CDR3: TGTGCCAGCAGAAACAGGGATCGGGGCACTAATGAAAAACTGTTTTTT. The encoded protein is CASRNRDRGTNEKLFF.

This chain links TRBV7-3 with TRBJ2-2; 8 bases map to TRBD1. V lost 6 bases and J lost 3; bases outside the gene matches: 6. The CDR3 is 15 amino acids. Germline CDR1 and CDR2: SGHTA and FQGTGA. CDR3 residues: CASRDRGGDTGELFF. The CDR3 DNA sequence: TGTGCCAGCAGAGACAGGGGTGGAGACACCGGGGAGCTGTTTTTT.

This clone has a handful of counts. This chain uses TRBV7-3 with TRBJ2-3; 9 nucleotides align to TRBD2. V shed 5 bases and J 6 bases; nucleotides not matched to a gene: 12. CDR1 and CDR2 (germline): SGHTA, FQGTGA. CDR3 length: 16 residues. The CDR3 DNA reads TGTGCCAGCAGCCCGACGACTATAGCGGGAGTTGATACGCAGTATTTT. It codes for CASSPTTIAGVDTQYF.

This clone was observed once. The V call is TRBV28, the J call TRBJ1-1; D gene ambiguous. This CDR3 spans 11 amino acids. In germline, CDR1 is MDHEN, CDR2 SYDVKM. V was clipped by 5 bases and J by 10 bases, with 11 bases between them. This CDR3 is CASSNRVGAFF. The CDR3 DNA sequence: TGTGCCAGCAGTAATAGGGTGGGAGCTTTCTTT.

The gene calls are TRBV28 and TRBJ2-7; no firm D call. The germline V gene encodes CDR1 MDHEN and CDR2 SYDVKM. V lost 8 bases and J lost 5, with 7 bases in between. The CDR3 length is 10 residues. In DNA, the CDR3 is TGTGCCAGCGGGGTGGACGAGCAGTACTTC. It is translated as CASGVDEQYF.

The chain is built from TRBV7-2 and TRBJ2-1, with 12 bases that match TRBD2. Germline CDR1 reads SGHTA; CDR2 reads FQGNSA. CDR3 length equals 14 residues. The ends lost 6 bases at V and 12 bases at J; junction bases unmatched: 9. CDR3 in DNA: TGTGCCAGCAGTGTCCCAGGGACTAGCGGGTTGCAGTTCTTC. Its translation: CASSVPGTSGLQFF.

This clone came up once. V usage is TRBV28 and J usage is TRBJ2-3, with 8 nucleotides matching TRBD1. The CDR3 consists of 14 residues. V lost 6 bases and J lost 4; bases outside the gene matches: 6. The germline V gene encodes CDR1 MDHEN and CDR2 SYDVKM. The CDR3 sequence: CASRLPGGADTQYF. The CDR3 nucleotides are TGTGCCAGCAGGCTCCCAGGGGGCGCAGATACGCAGTATTTT.

The rearrangement joins TRBV27 to TRBJ2-7, with 9 bases identical to TRBD1. V lost 3 bases to trimming and J lost 1 base; unmatched junction nucleotides: 4. CDR1 MNHEY and CDR2 SMNVEV come from the germline V gene (reference sequence). The CDR3 covers 15 residues. For the CDR3, the DNA is TGTGCCAGCAGTTTGGCGGGACAGGGATCCTACGAGCAGTACTTC. It yields the protein CASSLAGQGSYEQYF.

The rearrangement links TRBV5-1 to TRBJ1-1; TRBD1 is a possible D gene (6 bases). Germline loops: CDR1 SGHRS, CDR2 YFSETQ. V lost 7 bases and J 4 bases, leaving 14 bases between the germline ends. The CDR3 runs 13 residues. As DNA, the CDR3 is TGCGCCAGCGGTCGGGGGCGCGCCACTGAAGCTTTCTTT. It yields the protein CASGRGRATEAFF.

The J gene is TRBJ2-7, the V gene TRBV28; 12 nucleotides line up with TRBD1. With 5 bases clipped from V and 7 bases from J, the junction kept 12 bases outside the gene matches. The CDR3 sequence is 16 residues long. CDR1 is MDHEN and CDR2 is SYDVKM in the germline V gene. Written as DNA, the CDR3 is TGTGCCAGCAGTGCACGGCCGGGACAGGGGGCCTTTGAGCAGTACTTC. Its protein is CASSARPGQGAFEQYF.

CDR3 DNA: TGTGCCAGCAGCTTAGTGGGGAACACTGAAGCTTTCTTT. It specifies CASSLVGNTEAFF. The chain recombines TRBV11-2 with TRBJ1-1; unclear D gene. CDR1 SGHAT and CDR2 FQNNGV come from the germline V gene. The CDR3 spans 13 residues. V dropped 1 base and J dropped 1 base, with 4 bases sitting between them.

The chain couples TRBV5-1 to TRBJ2-5, with 13 bases aligning to TRBD2. CDR3 length: 16 amino acids. Germline V gene lookup returns CDR1 SGHRS and CDR2 YFSETQ. V trimming: 0 bases; J trimming: 6 bases; junction bases outside the gene matches: 5. The CDR3 DNA reads TGCGCCAGCAGCTTGGGACTAGCGGGAGGTGCCAAGACCCAGTACTTC. Protein product: CASSLGLAGGAKTQYF.

DNA of the CDR3: TGTGCCAGCAGTTTCCCAGCTAGCGGGAGCTACGAGCAGTACTTC. Protein sequence: CASSFPASGSYEQYF. V gene TRBV27 combines with J gene TRBJ2-7; 10 bases map to TRBD2. The ends lost 3 bases at V and 3 bases at J; junction bases unmatched: 5. The CDR3 is made up of 15 amino acids. Germline V gives CDR1 MNHEY, CDR2 SMNVEV (reference sequence).

CDR3 loop: CASSLTLGGVYEQYF. CDR3 in DNA: TGTGCCAGCAGCTTAACTTTAGGAGGAGTCTACGAGCAGTACTTC. The chain combines TRBV7-3 with TRBJ2-7; TRBD2 is a possible D gene (5 bases). CDR1 and CDR2 (germline): SGHTA, FQGTGA. V was pared by 0 bases and J by 3 bases, with 12 bases between. The CDR3 runs to 15 residues.

This chain links TRBV9 with TRBJ2-3; D gene ambiguous. There are 13 residues in the CDR3. Trimming pared 3 bases from V and 2 bases from J, leaving 7 bases between. The germline V gene has CDR1 SGDLS and CDR2 YYNGEE. This chain's CDR3 is CASSAAYTDTQYF. DNA of the CDR3: TGTGCCAGCAGCGCAGCCTACACAGATACGCAGTATTTT.

The chain recombines TRBV5-6 with TRBJ2-5; D may be TRBD2 (5 bases). Germline V gene data show CDR1 as SGHDT and CDR2 as YYEEEE. The ends were cut back, 8 bases at V and 5 bases at J, with 19 bases in the middle. This CDR3 region has 14 residues. Here the CDR3 DNA reads TGTGCCAGTACTGAGGGTGCCTTTGCGGAGACCCAGTACTTC. Its translation is CASTEGAFAETQYF.

This clone showed up just a few times. The chain uses TRBV7-9 and TRBJ1-1; no definite D call. V was cut by 1 base and J by 3 bases, with 3 bases left in between. CDR1 and CDR2 (germline): SEHNR, FQNEAQ (reference sequence). This CDR3 spans 12 amino acids. The CDR3 DNA follows: TGTGCCAGCAGCTTAGATTACACTGAAGCTTTCTTT. Residues: CASSLDYTEAFF.

This clone was detected only a few times. The chain carries TRBV7-9 and TRBJ2-7; the match to TRBD2 covers 8 bases. J gave up 6 bases and V 4 bases, and 20 bases lay outside the gene matches. This CDR3 is 18 amino acids long. The V gene's germline CDR1 is SEHNR and CDR2 FQNEAQ (reference sequence). DNA for the CDR3: TGTGCCAGCAGCTCCAACCCCTGGGGGGCGGGAGGTCATCCCGAGCAGTACTTC. Amino acid sequence: CASSSNPWGAGGHPEQYF.

V gene TRBV5-1 combines with J gene TRBJ2-7, with TRBD1 matching over 10 bases. The CDR3 totals 14 residues. CDR1 and CDR2 (germline): SGHRS, YFSETQ. The J segment lost 3 bases and the V segment lost 5 bases, leaving 5 bases of the junction unmatched. CDR3 sequence (DNA): TGCGCCAGCAGAACCGGGACAGGGGACTACGAGCAGTACTTC. Its protein is CASRTGTGDYEQYF. Full variable domain (missing parts from reference TRBV5-1 and TRBJ2-7): KAGVTQTPRYLIKTRGQQVTLSCSPISGHRSVSWYQQTPGQGLQFLFEYFSETQRNKGNFPGRFSGRQFSNSRSEMNVSTLELGDSALYLCASRTGTGDYEQYFGPGTRLTVT.

The CDR3 DNA sequence: TGCGCCAGCAGTGAGGACGTGAACACTGAAGCTTTCTTT. Translating gives CASSEDVNTEAFF. The genes are TRBV10-2 and TRBJ1-1; no definite D call. Between the trimmed V and J ends, which lost 2 bases and 0 bases, there was a span of 4 bases. In germline, CDR1 is WSHSY, CDR2 SAAADI. This CDR3 comprises 13 residues.

The chain has TRBV28 and TRBJ2-7, with 9 nucleotides matching TRBD2. The CDR3 extends over 16 amino acids. V trimming: 2 bases; J trimming: 4 bases; junction bases outside the gene matches: 9. The V gene's germline CDR1 is MDHEN and CDR2 SYDVKM. In DNA, the CDR3 is TGTGCCAGCAGTTTAGACGCGGGACTAGCTAATTACGAGCAGTACTTC. The encoded protein is CASSLDAGLANYEQYF.